Sequencing of this TCR beta chain was carried out in a study of T cells in Graves' hyperthyroidism and ophthalmopathy. Points from the study as a whole: Stable hyperthyroidism and ophthalmopathy were separated using 13 V-J signatures. Blood shared most expanded thyroid clonotypes above 0.001. Median prediction lead before ophthalmopathy onset was 6.5 to 7 months with the model.

TCR beta CDR3 regions were amplified from RNA transcripts. First-round RT-PCR with HTBI primers amplified the TCR CDR3 region. TCRdb itself ran the multiplex PCR reads through MiXCR, one entry per CDR3 protein. The table lists about 640,000 distinct CDR3 sequences, over 40% of them singletons, with approximately 6.8% in the top ten. Between the trimmed V and J ends, which lost 5 bases and 0 bases, there was a span of 11 bases. Germline V CDR1 and CDR2: MNHEY, SVGAGI. The CDR3 totals 14 residues. Patients were excluded for uncontrolled infection, other autoimmune disease, pregnancy or lactation. This clonotype has a count of ten or more. As yet, its antigen is unknown.

This chain uses TRBV6-5 with TRBJ2-7, with a weak D call TRBD1 (5 bases). Sequencing was done on a sample of peripheral blood or thyroid tissue (not recorded which). The receptor was isolated from an adult man with Graves' disease, either hyperthyroidism or ophthalmopathy (not recorded which). CDR3 in amino acids: CASSVGRVSYEQYF. The CDR3 DNA sequence: TGTGCCAGCAGTGTGGGCAGGGTCTCCTACGAGCAGTACTTC.